These 25 T cell receptor beta chains were all obtained from the same sample, sequenced in a study of T cell responses to AZD1222 COVID-19 vaccine. Sequenced by immunoSEQ multiplex PCR; TCRdb stores in-frame clones only, minus some. The sample has roughly 150,000 clones; about nine tenths are singletons. The sample here was peripheral blood, taken 28 days after the second AZD1222 dose. The receptors derive from an adult who received the AZD1222 COVID-19 vaccine.

This chain uses TRBV19 with TRBJ2-2; 8 nucleotides line up with TRBD2. The CDR3 is made up of 20 amino acids. Germline assignment: CDR1 LNHDA and CDR2 SQIVND (reference sequence). Trimming took 5 bases from V and 2 from J; bases not matched to a gene: 19. CDR3 coding DNA: TGTGCCAGTAGTCTTTTTGTCGGTATGACGGGAGGGCCCAACACCGGGGAGCTGTTTTTT. Its translation is CASSLFVGMTGGPNTGELFF.

The chain employs TRBV19 and TRBJ2-2, with 12 bases fitting TRBD2. Germline V lookup: CDR1 LNHDA, CDR2 SQIVND (reference sequence). The V and J ends lost 2 bases and 6 bases, in that order; junction bases with no gene match: 4. The CDR3 spans 16 residues. The DNA of the CDR3 is TGTGCCAGTAGTATAACTAGCGGGAGGTCCCCCGGGGAGCTGTTTTTT. It is translated as CASSITSGRSPGELFF.

A note on this clone: Other DNA sequences from this sample encode an identical CDR3 as well. The chain links TRBV7-2 to TRBJ2-6; D gene ambiguous. Germline lookup yields CDR1 SGHTA and CDR2 FQGNSA. V lost 2 bases and J 0 bases, leaving 5 bases between the germline ends. This CDR3 has 15 amino acids. The CDR3 coding sequence is TGTGCCAGCAGCTTAATGGGCTCTGGGGCCAACGTCCTGACTTTC. As protein: CASSLMGSGANVLTF.

The chain combines TRBV4-1 with TRBJ2-1; 9 bases match TRBD2. The CDR3 has 16 residues. Germline loops: CDR1 MGHRA, CDR2 YSYEKL. V shed 4 bases, J shed 8 bases, and the junction held 12 bases outside the gene matches. The CDR3 here is CASSPYVAGAPDEQFF. The CDR3 DNA follows: TGCGCCAGCAGCCCTTATGTAGCGGGAGCCCCCGATGAGCAGTTCTTC.

The chain links TRBV6-5 to TRBJ1-4; D ambiguous. This CDR3 has 15 amino acids. The germline V gene encodes CDR1 MNHEY and CDR2 SVGAGI. With 5 bases removed from V and 0 bases from J, the gap between germline ends came to 10 bases. Here the CDR3 reads CASSPKGATNEKLFF. CDR3 nucleotide sequence: TGTGCCAGCAGTCCTAAGGGAGCAACTAATGAAAAACTGTTTTTT.

The gene calls are TRBV2 and TRBJ1-4; D possibly corresponds to TRBD1 (6 bases). Germline CDR1 is SNHLY and CDR2 is FYNNEI. Trimming left V 6 bases short and J 2 bases short, with 13 bases between. The CDR3 has 15 amino acids. This CDR3 is CASRNRGGTNEKLFF. CDR3 sequence (DNA): TGTGCCAGCAGGAACCGTGGGGGCACTAATGAAAAACTGTTTTTT.

This clone turned up a few times. The gene calls are TRBV4-1 and TRBJ2-7; perhaps TRBD1 as D (6 bases). V was cut by 0 bases and J by 3 bases, with 12 bases left in between. The CDR3 sequence is 15 residues long. Germline values: CDR1 MGHRA, CDR2 YSYEKL. CDR3 amino acids: CASSQDEGRGYEQYF. CDR3 sequence (DNA): TGCGCCAGCAGCCAAGATGAGGGCAGGGGCTACGAGCAGTACTTC.

The chain recombines TRBV19 with TRBJ1-6; 9 bases are shared with TRBD1. CDR3 length: 13 amino acids. Germline V gene sequence: CDR1 LNHDA, CDR2 SQIVND (reference sequence). Trimming cost V 6 bases and J 14 bases; bases outside gene matches: 8. The CDR3 sequence is CASRGTGSFTLHF. CDR3 DNA: TGTGCCAGTAGGGGGACAGGGAGTTTCACCCTCCACTTT. Supplemented by reference TRBV19 and TRBJ1-6, the full variable domain reads DGGITQSPKYLFRKEGQNVTLSCEQNLNHDAMYWYRQDPGQGLRLIYYSQIVNDFQKGDIAEGYSVSREKKESFPLTVTSAQKNPTAFYLCASRGTGSFTLHFGNGTRLTVT.

This chain uses TRBV28 with TRBJ1-5; D call uncertain. The CDR3 has 12 amino acids. The germline V gene encodes CDR1 MDHEN and CDR2 SYDVKM. V shed 6 bases and J shed 7 bases, with 10 bases lying between them. CDR3 nucleotides: TGTGCCAGCAGGAGGGCAGGACAGCCCCAGCATTTT. Translation: CASRRAGQPQHF. The entire variable domain, with the rest obtained from reference TRBV28 and TRBJ1-5, is as follows: DVKVTQSSRYLVKRTGEKVFLECVQDMDHENMFWYRQDPGLGLRLIYFSYDVKMKEKGDIPEGYSVSREKKERFSLILESASTNQTSMYLCASRRAGQPQHFGDGTRLSIL.

The chain uses TRBV7-8 and TRBJ1-6; D is ambiguous. The germline V gene has CDR1 SGHVS and CDR2 FQNEAQ. V lost 2 bases to trimming and J lost 3 bases, with 8 bases between them. CDR3 length: 15 residues. CDR3 protein: CASSLSRDYNSPLHF. In DNA form, the CDR3 reads TGTGCCAGCAGCTTAAGTAGGGACTATAATTCACCCCTCCACTTT.

This clone has just one count. J is TRBJ1-2 and V is TRBV5-4; D ambiguous. The V gene lost 4 bases and the J gene lost 1 base, with 8 bases spanning the gap. Germline values: CDR1 SGHNT, CDR2 YYREEE (reference sequence). The CDR3 is 13 amino acids. The CDR3 DNA reads as TGTGCCAGCAGCACGGACGGTAACTATGGCTACACCTTC. Protein product: CASSTDGNYGYTF. Drawing the rest from reference TRBV5-4 and TRBJ1-2, the complete variable domain is ETGVTQSPTHLIKTRGQQVTLRCSSQSGHNTVSWYQQALGQGPQFIFQYYREEENGRGNFPPRFSGLQFPNYSSELNVNALELDDSALYLCASSTDGNYGYTFGSGTRLTVV.

This chain uses TRBV5-5 with TRBJ1-2; 9 nucleotides line up with TRBD1. Germline V CDR1 and CDR2: SGHKS, YYEKEE (reference sequence). CDR3 length equals 15 residues. J was trimmed by 5 bases and V by 0 bases; bases with no gene match: 5. The CDR3 here is CASSLGDRVVYGYTF. CDR3 coding DNA: TGTGCCAGCAGCTTGGGGGACAGGGTCGTTTATGGCTACACCTTC.

The gene calls are TRBV7-2 and TRBJ1-1, with a possible D match to TRBD1 (6 bases). Germline CDR1 is SGHTA and CDR2 is FQGNSA. The ends were cut back, 2 bases at V and 2 bases at J, with 21 bases in the middle. The CDR3 contains 18 residues. The CDR3 here is CASSLIPLGGTPNTEAFF. The DNA for the CDR3 is TGTGCCAGCAGCTTAATACCCCTCGGCGGGACACCCAACACTGAAGCTTTCTTT.

This chain joins TRBV11-2 and TRBJ1-2; D unresolved. The CDR3 contains 14 residues. From germline, CDR1 is SGHAT and CDR2 FQNNGV. V lost 7 bases and J lost 8, with 20 bases in between. CDR3 residues: CASTSRTGSEGYTF. As DNA, the CDR3 is TGTGCCAGCACCTCCCGGACGGGGAGCGAAGGCTACACCTTC. Full variable domain (remainder filled in from reference TRBV11-2 and TRBJ1-2): EAGVAQSPRYKIIEKRQSVAFWCNPISGHATLYWYQQILGQGPKLLIQFQNNGVVDDSQLPKDRFSAERLKGVDSTLKIQPAKLEDSAVYLCASTSRTGSEGYTFGSGTRLTVV.

The genes are TRBV18 and TRBJ2-3; possibly TRBD1 or TRBD2 for D (5 bases each). Trimming cost V 6 bases and J 0 bases, with 13 bases left between them. CDR1 is KGHSH and CDR2 is LQKENI in the germline V gene. CDR3 length: 15 residues. The CDR3 spells CASSRDGASTDTQYF. CDR3 sequence (DNA): TGTGCCAGCTCCCGGGACGGTGCTAGCACAGATACGCAGTATTTT.

The genes are TRBV7-2 and TRBJ2-1; 9 bases are shared with TRBD2. Unmatched junction bases numbered 5, after V lost 2 bases and J lost 3 bases. The CDR3 covers 16 residues. The germline V gene has CDR1 SGHTA and CDR2 FQGNSA. CDR3 protein: CASSLRGLADYNEQFF. The DNA of the CDR3 is TGTGCCAGCAGCTTACGGGGACTAGCAGACTACAATGAGCAGTTCTTC.

The rearrangement links TRBV28 to TRBJ2-2; unclear D gene. CDR1 is MDHEN and CDR2 is SYDVKM in the germline V gene. This CDR3 has 14 amino acids. V was pared by 7 bases and J by 0 bases, with 9 bases between. CDR3 in amino acids: CASTYRANTGELFF. The CDR3 DNA reads as TGTGCCAGCACGTACCGGGCGAACACCGGGGAGCTGTTTTTT.

The genes are TRBV24-1 and TRBJ2-7, with D possibly TRBD1 on 6 matching bases. Trimming cost V 3 bases and J 4 bases, with 18 bases left between them. There are 16 residues in the CDR3. Germline V gene data show CDR1 as KGHDR and CDR2 as SFDVKD. The CDR3 region is CATSDLGQNGSYEQYF. Here the CDR3 DNA reads TGTGCCACCAGTGATCTTGGACAGAACGGGTCGTACGAGCAGTACTTC.

The chain uses TRBV7-9 and TRBJ1-2; D remains ambiguous. This CDR3 has 15 amino acids. Germline V gene sequence: CDR1 SEHNR, CDR2 FQNEAQ (reference sequence). The V and J ends lost 8 bases and 0 bases respectively, with 16 bases between them. CDR3: CASGPDPSANYGYTF. The CDR3 DNA is TGTGCCAGCGGGCCAGACCCTTCAGCTAACTATGGCTACACCTTC.

V is TRBV2 and J is TRBJ2-5; 7 nucleotides align to TRBD1. V was clipped by 6 bases and J by 3 bases; unmatched bases: 7. The V gene's germline CDR1 is SNHLY and CDR2 FYNNEI. The CDR3 has 14 residues. The CDR3 DNA follows: TGTGCCAGCAGGCCACGGACAGGAAAAGAGACCCAGTACTTC. Protein sequence: CASRPRTGKETQYF. The variable domain in full, completed from reference TRBV2 and TRBJ2-5, reads EPEVTQTPSHQVTQMGQEVILRCVPISNHLYFYWYRQILGQKVEFLVSFYNNEISEKSEIFDDQFSVERPDGSNFTLKIRSTKLEDSAMYFCASRPRTGKETQYFGPGTRLLVL.

The chain employs TRBV7-2 and TRBJ2-1; a weak D match, TRBD2 (6 bases). The CDR3 loop spans 14 amino acids. Germline V gene data show CDR1 as SGHTA and CDR2 as FQGNSA. The V gene lost 8 bases and the J gene lost 6 bases, with 17 bases spanning the gap. This chain's CDR3 is CASLMGGGFNEQFF. The CDR3 DNA reads as TGTGCCAGCCTAATGGGAGGTGGGTTCAATGAGCAGTTCTTC.

The chain couples TRBV10-1 to TRBJ2-3; D is ambiguous. Germline V gene lookup returns CDR1 WNHNN and CDR2 SYGVQD (reference sequence). The CDR3 loop spans 12 amino acids. V shed 3 bases and J shed 9 bases, with 10 bases lying between them. CDR3 amino acids: CASSEQCTTQYF. CDR3 DNA sequence: TGCGCCAGCAGTGAACAATGTACCACGCAGTATTTT.

This clone appeared once. The V and J genes are TRBV10-3 and TRBJ1-2, with TRBD1 identical over 7 bases. This CDR3 has 12 residues. J lost 5 bases, V lost 10 bases, and 7 bases had no gene match. Germline V gene lookup returns CDR1 ENHRY and CDR2 SYGVKD. CDR3 coding DNA: TGTGCCACCGGGGACAGCAATTATGGCTACACCTTC. Protein sequence: CATGDSNYGYTF.

The chain couples TRBV3-1 (or the pseudogene TRBV3-2) to TRBJ1-5; no reliable D call. The germline CDR1 and CDR2 sequences are LGHDT and YNNKEL (reference sequence). The CDR3 runs to 15 residues. V lost 2 bases and J 3 bases, leaving 11 bases between the germline ends. The CDR3 coding sequence is TGTGCCAGCAGCCAAAGTAGCAACACCAATCAGCCCCAGCATTTT. As protein: CASSQSSNTNQPQHF.

This rearrangement joins TRBV4-2 to TRBJ1-2; D not resolved. Germline V lookup: CDR1 LGHNA, CDR2 YNFKEQ. V lost 4 bases and J lost 3, with 18 bases in between. This CDR3 spans 16 amino acids. The CDR3 DNA follows: TGTGCCAGCAGCCCTCAATCCCCGACGGAGTACTATGGCTACACCTTC. As protein: CASSPQSPTEYYGYTF.